One T cell receptor (beta chain) is described in this entry. This sample is part of a study of CD8 T cells in Susac syndrome. Overall study: Patients with Susac syndrome were therapy-naive, on corticosteroids, or on intravenous immunoglobulin alone at the time that blood was drawn.

Random-hexamer reverse transcription was applied to about 0.5 to 1 ug RNA. Via MiXCR, TCRdb re-called the immunoSEQ multiplex PCR reads, giving one row per CDR3 protein. The sample includes some 130,000 distinct CDR3 sequences, 95% of them seen just once. The CDR3 totals 14 residues. The V and J ends lost 2 bases and 1 base, in that order; junction bases with no gene match: 4. From germline, CDR1 is GTSNPN and CDR2 SVGIG (reference sequence). The receptor was isolated from a human donor with Susac syndrome. The sample comprised CD8+ T cells from PBMCs. The V gene is TRBV30, the J gene TRBJ1-1; 7 bases map to TRBD1. The CDR3 sequence: CAWSIRGGNTEAFF. The CDR3 nucleotides read TGTGCCTGGAGTATCAGGGGGGGGAACACTGAAGCTTTCTTT.